A single sample gave rise to the 18 T cell receptor beta chains below, sequenced in a study of CD8+ T cells in alopecia areata. cDNA reverse transcribed from extracted RNA served as the sequencing template. Repertoires were generated with immunoSEQ multiplex PCR, while TCRdb's copy carries only in-frame clones and drops some. Here the sample spans under 350,000 clones, roughly 60% being singletons. Treatment of the sample: oral pan-JAK inhibitor, 5-10 mg twice daily. Source: CD4+ T cells sorted from blood, taken at week 24, from a patient treated with tofacitinib. The origin of the receptors is a human donor with alopecia areata.

With respect to this clone: The sample carries other DNA sequences with the same CDR3. V and J are TRBV28 and TRBJ2-7; no clear D. V lost 5 bases to trimming and J lost 4 bases, with 6 bases between them. CDR1 is MDHEN and CDR2 is SYDVKM in the germline V gene. This CDR3 comprises 11 residues. The DNA for the CDR3 is TGTGCCAGCAGTCTAAGATACGAGCAGTACTTC. Amino acids: CASSLRYEQYF. Supplemented by reference TRBV28 and TRBJ2-7, the full variable domain reads DVKVTQSSRYLVKRTGEKVFLECVQDMDHENMFWYRQDPGLGLRLIYFSYDVKMKEKGDIPEGYSVSREKKERFSLILESASTNQTSMYLCASSLRYEQYFGPGTRLTVT.

The chain combines TRBV2 with TRBJ1-5, with D maybe TRBD1 (5 bases). The germline V and J ends were trimmed by 3 bases and 7 bases, with 10 bases remaining between them. The CDR3 sequence is 13 residues long. The germline V gene has CDR1 SNHLY and CDR2 FYNNEI. The CDR3 region is CASSDGGWQPQHF. The CDR3 DNA sequence: TGTGCCAGCAGTGATGGGGGGTGGCAGCCCCAGCATTTT.

Concerning this clone itself: In the same sample, other DNA sequences code for this CDR3. V gene TRBV30 combines with J gene TRBJ1-3; no clear D gene. V was trimmed by 0 bases and J by 2 bases, leaving 2 bases between them. This CDR3 region has 12 residues. CDR1 is GTSNPN and CDR2 is SVGIG in the germline V gene (reference sequence). In DNA form, the CDR3 reads TGTGCCTGGAGTGTAACTGGAAACACCATATATTTT. Translating it yields CAWSVTGNTIYF.

The J gene is TRBJ2-1, the V gene TRBV9; D possibly corresponds to TRBD2 (6 bases). CDR1 and CDR2 (germline): SGDLS, YYNGEE. The V end was cut by 3 bases, the J end by 7 bases, with 20 bases between. This CDR3 comprises 16 residues. CDR3 sequence: CASSGGPGLAPNEQFF. CDR3 DNA sequence: TGTGCCAGCAGCGGTGGCCCAGGGCTAGCGCCTAATGAGCAGTTCTTC.

The chain has TRBV29-1 and TRBJ2-5; D is possibly TRBD1 (6 bases). The germline V gene has CDR1 SQVTM and CDR2 ANQGSEA. The CDR3 runs to 12 residues. With 7 bases removed from V and 4 bases from J, the gap between germline ends came to 13 bases. The CDR3 nucleotides are TGCAGCGCCGGACAGAAGGGAGAGACCCAGTACTTC. Residues: CSAGQKGETQYF.

This clone was recorded a few times. The chain recombines TRBV5-1 with TRBJ2-3; D uncertain. The V and J ends lost 3 bases and 6 bases respectively, with 20 bases between them. Germline V gives CDR1 SGHRS, CDR2 YFSETQ. The CDR3 loop spans 16 amino acids. For the CDR3, the DNA is TGCGCCAGCAGCTCCACTGGACGGAGCCGCCGGGATACGCAGTATTTT. The encoded protein is CASSSTGRSRRDTQYF.

In this sample, this clone turned up a few times. The chain carries TRBV10-3 and TRBJ2-7; D might be TRBD1 (5 bases). Per germline, CDR1 ENHRY and CDR2 SYGVKD. The CDR3 spans 11 residues. With 11 bases removed from V and 3 bases from J, the gap between germline ends came to 11 bases. The CDR3 is CAARAGYEQYF. CDR3 nucleotide sequence: TGTGCCGCCAGGGCAGGCTACGAGCAGTACTTC.

The gene calls are TRBV6-1 and TRBJ2-7; the D is unclear. Germline CDR1 MNHNS, CDR2 SASEGT. There are 14 residues in the CDR3. Trimming pared 6 bases from V and 1 base from J, leaving 13 bases between. CDR3 amino acids: CASSPRFDSYEQYF. CDR3 sequence (DNA): TGTGCCAGCAGCCCCAGGTTTGATTCCTACGAGCAGTACTTC.

This chain joins TRBV6-5 and TRBJ1-2, with D uncertain. The CDR3 runs 14 residues. Deletions cut 2 bases from V and 6 bases from J, with 13 bases between. Germline V CDR1 and CDR2: MNHEY, SVGAGI. The CDR3 is CASSYGPTLHGYTF. The CDR3 region has the DNA TGTGCCAGCAGTTACGGACCGACCCTCCATGGCTACACCTTC.

The chain joins TRBV29-1 to TRBJ2-7; TRBD2 matches 7 bases. The V segment lost 4 bases and the J segment 3 bases; nucleotides outside the gene matches: 0. CDR1 is SQVTM and CDR2 is ANQGSEA in the germline V gene. The CDR3 runs 11 residues. The CDR3 spells CSVGEGYEQYF. The CDR3 nucleotides read TGCAGCGTTGGGGAGGGCTACGAGCAGTACTTC.

This clone was seen only a few times. The DNA for the CDR3 is TGTGCCAGCAGTTTACTAGCGGGCTCCTACAATGAGCAGTTCTTC. Translated, it gives CASSLLAGSYNEQFF. The chain has TRBV2 and TRBJ2-1, with 9 positions matching TRBD2. Germline-derived CDR1 and CDR2 are SNHLY and FYNNEI. The junction had 2 bases not matched to a gene; V was cut back by 5 bases and J by 0 bases. There are 15 residues in the CDR3.

The chain uses TRBV2 and TRBJ1-6; 7 bases agree with TRBD1. This CDR3 has 16 amino acids. V was clipped by 6 bases and J by 0 bases; unmatched bases: 5. Germline V lookup: CDR1 SNHLY, CDR2 FYNNEI. The CDR3 DNA reads as TGTGCCAGCAGCTACAGGGGAAGCTCCTATAATTCACCCCTCCACTTT. This encodes CASSYRGSSYNSPLHF.

This chain uses TRBV5-4 with TRBJ2-1, with unresolved D. The germline CDR1 and CDR2 sequences are SGHNT and YYREEE (reference sequence). Trimming removed 0 bases at V and 1 base at J, with 5 bases between. CDR3 length equals 14 residues. The chain's CDR3 is CASSLEQSYNEQFF. The CDR3 nucleotides are TGTGCCAGCAGCTTGGAGCAGTCCTACAATGAGCAGTTCTTC.

CDR3 sequence reads: CASRLDGSNTEAFF. Here the CDR3 DNA reads TGTGCCAGCAGGCTGGACGGATCGAACACTGAAGCTTTCTTT. This sequence joins TRBV6-5 and TRBJ1-1; no definite D call. CDR1 is MNHEY and CDR2 is SVGAGI in the germline V gene. The V and J ends lost 6 bases and 1 base respectively, with 12 bases between them. CDR3 size: 14 residues.

V is TRBV7-3 and J is TRBJ2-3; TRBD1 matches 8 bases. The germline gives CDR1 SGHTA, CDR2 FQGTGA. V was pared by 5 bases and J by 7 bases, with 14 bases of the junction left unmatched. CDR3 length: 16 residues. The CDR3 DNA sequence: TGTGCCAGCAGCCGCACCGGGACAGGTGCGATTCATACGCAGTATTTT. Protein sequence: CASSRTGTGAIHTQYF.

CDR3 sequence: CASSQTVWTPGNTIYF. In nucleotides, the CDR3 is TGCGCCAGCAGCCAAACCGTCTGGACACCTGGAAACACCATATATTTT. This chain uses TRBV4-1 with TRBJ1-3, with D perhaps TRBD1 (5 bases). Germline lookup yields CDR1 MGHRA and CDR2 YSYEKL. V lost 2 bases and J lost 2, with 13 bases in between. CDR3 length equals 16 residues.

The genes are TRBV29-1 and TRBJ2-3; TRBD2 matches 7 bases. Germline V gene sequence: CDR1 SQVTM, CDR2 ANQGSEA. Trimming at V came to 4 bases and at J to 7 bases, leaving 17 bases not matched to a gene. This CDR3 contains 16 residues. The CDR3 region has the DNA TGCAGCGTTGGTCCCTCTGGGGGACTAACCTTTTATACGCAGTATTTT. Its protein is CSVGPSGGLTFYTQYF.

This rearrangement joins TRBV15 to TRBJ1-5; unclear D gene. This CDR3 is 15 amino acids long. The V end was cut by 0 bases, the J end by 2 bases, with 8 bases between. The V gene's germline CDR1 is LNHNV and CDR2 YYDKDF (reference sequence). The CDR3 nucleotides read TGTGCCACCAGCAGAGACGGGAAGGGCAATCAGCCCCAGCATTTT. It encodes CATSRDGKGNQPQHF.